One sample yielded the 3 T cell receptor beta chains listed below, sequenced in a study of T-cell memory formation after mild COVID-19. TCRdb ran MiXCR on the 5' RACE reads and lists one entry per CDR3 protein. The sample lists about 360,000 distinct CDR3 sequences; around 13% were seen once. Input material: PBMCs or a T cell subset sorted from them (not recorded which). These receptors all come from a young man who had mild COVID-19 (a few samples of this study predate the infection). Cell type and time point are not known.

The chain uses TRBV5-1 and TRBJ1-1; no clear D gene. Germline CDR1 reads SGHRS; CDR2 reads YFSETQ. Trimming took 1 base from V and 5 from J, leaving 12 bases between them. The CDR3 has 14 amino acids. The CDR3 DNA sequence: TGCGCCAGCAGCTTGAACCCTCCAAAGACTGAAGCTTTCTTT. Protein product: CASSLNPPKTEAFF.

This clonotype came up a few times. The chain recombines TRBV29-1 with TRBJ2-7; 10 bases align to TRBD1. CDR1 and CDR2 (germline): SQVTM, ANQGSEA. Trimming at V came to 2 bases and at J to 7 bases, leaving 20 bases not matched to a gene. The CDR3 is 18 residues long. The CDR3 bases are TGCAGCGTTGAAAAGAGTCGTTTTAGGGGACAGGGGTCGGGTGAGCAGTACTTC. It codes for CSVEKSRFRGQGSGEQYF.

The chain uses TRBV29-1 and TRBJ2-7; perhaps TRBD1 as D (5 bases). Per germline, CDR1 SQVTM and CDR2 ANQGSEA. The CDR3 is 13 amino acids. V was trimmed by 5 bases and J by 1 base, leaving 12 bases between them. The CDR3 DNA reads as TGCAGCGTTTTTGGGGCCATGTCCTACGAGCAGTACTTC. The encoded protein is CSVFGAMSYEQYF.